Listed below are T cell receptor beta chains from one sample, sequenced in a study of blood T cell repertoires in COVID-19. The data were produced by immunoSEQ multiplex PCR, yet TCRdb's version contains in-frame clones alone and is incomplete. The data hold 45,000 to 70,000 clones, with about 91% observed a single time. Source material: peripheral blood. The receptor source for this set is a woman aged 55-69 years with active or convalescent COVID-19. Both conserved end residues are part of each CDR3. Each record gives: CDR3 DNA, CDR3 protein, clone size, V gene, D gene, CDR3 length, J gene. D genes are given only for firm matches. The size entry is marked missing in some rows and otherwise reads once, few, many or a size class.

CDR3 DNA: TGTGCCAGCTCACCCGGGTCAGACTTTTCTCAGTACTTC
CDR3 protein: CASSPGSDFSQYF
clone size: -
V gene: TRBV18
D gene: -
CDR3 length: 13
J gene: TRBJ2-7

CDR3 DNA: TGTGCCATCAGTGGAACAGGGAGGGCTGAAGCTTTCTTT
CDR3 protein: CAISGTGRAEAFF
clone size: -
V gene: TRBV10-3
D gene: -
CDR3 length: 13
J gene: TRBJ1-1

CDR3 DNA: TGTGCCAGCAGTCACCCCGCAACAGGGCGAGCTGAAGCTTTCTTT
CDR3 protein: CASSHPATGRAEAFF
clone size: -
V gene: TRBV6-5
D gene: -
CDR3 length: 15
J gene: TRBJ1-1

CDR3 DNA: TGCGCCAGCAGCCAAGGTCCTCAGACCCAGTACTTC
CDR3 protein: CASSQGPQTQYF
clone size: -
V gene: TRBV4-3
D gene: -
CDR3 length: 12
J gene: TRBJ2-5

CDR3 DNA: TGTGCCACCAGCAGAGATAGAGGGGGTCAGCCCCAGCATTTT
CDR3 protein: CATSRDRGGQPQHF
clone size: -
V gene: TRBV15
D gene: -
CDR3 length: 14
J gene: TRBJ1-5

CDR3 DNA: TGTGCCAGCAGTTTGGAGGGGGCGCGGAATGAGCAGTTCTTC
CDR3 protein: CASSLEGARNEQFF
clone size: -
V gene: TRBV6-5
D gene: -
CDR3 length: 14
J gene: TRBJ2-1

CDR3 DNA: TGTGCCATCAGTGCCCCCCCCAGCGGATCCTACGAGCAGTACTTC
CDR3 protein: CAISAPPSGSYEQYF
clone size: -
V gene: TRBV10-3
D gene: -
CDR3 length: 15
J gene: TRBJ2-7

CDR3 DNA: TGCGCCAGCAGCAGCCCCGGGACAGGCTCCTACGAGCAGTACTTC
CDR3 protein: CASSSPGTGSYEQYF
clone size: -
V gene: TRBV4-1
D gene: TRBD1
CDR3 length: 15
J gene: TRBJ2-7

CDR3 DNA: TGTGCCAGTAGTATTGAGCGGGTGGGTTTCAATGAGCAGTTCTTC
CDR3 protein: CASSIERVGFNEQFF
clone size: -
V gene: TRBV19
D gene: -
CDR3 length: 15
J gene: TRBJ2-1

CDR3 DNA: TGTGCCAGCAGCCAAGACAGGGGCGGAAAACTGTTTTTT
CDR3 protein: CASSQDRGGKLFF
clone size: -
V gene: TRBV3-1/TRBV3-2
D gene: -
CDR3 length: 13
J gene: TRBJ1-4

CDR3 DNA: TGCGCCAGCAGTCAATCGGTCCAGGGAATTAATTCACCCCTCCACTTT
CDR3 protein: CASSQSVQGINSPLHF
clone size: -
V gene: TRBV23-1
D gene: -
CDR3 length: 16
J gene: TRBJ1-6

CDR3 DNA: TGTGCCAGCAGTGACCCCCTGGGGGAGGGCGTTGTGGCGGAGCTGTTTTTT
CDR3 protein: CASSDPLGEGVVAELFF
clone size: -
V gene: TRBV2
D gene: TRBD2
CDR3 length: 17
J gene: TRBJ2-2

CDR3 DNA: TGTGCCAGCAGCTTAAGCGGGTACAATGAGCAGTTCTTC
CDR3 protein: CASSLSGYNEQFF
clone size: -
V gene: TRBV11-2
D gene: -
CDR3 length: 13
J gene: TRBJ2-1

CDR3 DNA: TGTGCCAGCACTTTCCACTCAGGGGGCACTGAAGCTTTCTTT
CDR3 protein: CASTFHSGGTEAFF
clone size: -
V gene: TRBV27
D gene: TRBD1
CDR3 length: 14
J gene: TRBJ1-1

CDR3 DNA: TGCGCCAGCAGCATTTTGGGCAGCTCCTACAATGAGCAGTTCTTC
CDR3 protein: CASSILGSSYNEQFF
clone size: -
V gene: TRBV5-1
D gene: -
CDR3 length: 15
J gene: TRBJ2-1

CDR3 DNA: TGTGCCAGCAGCTTAAGCGGGGGTCCTGTCGAGCAGTACTTC
CDR3 protein: CASSLSGGPVEQYF
clone size: -
V gene: TRBV7-3
D gene: TRBD2
CDR3 length: 14
J gene: TRBJ2-7

CDR3 DNA: TGTGCCAGCAGCTTATGGTCTAGCGGGAGTGAGAATGAGCAGTTCTTC
CDR3 protein: CASSLWSSGSENEQFF
clone size: -
V gene: TRBV7-6
D gene: TRBD2
CDR3 length: 16
J gene: TRBJ2-1

CDR3 DNA: TGTGCCAGCAGGAGGACAGGGGGCAATCAGCCCCAGCATTTT
CDR3 protein: CASRRTGGNQPQHF
clone size: -
V gene: TRBV2
D gene: TRBD1
CDR3 length: 14
J gene: TRBJ1-5

CDR3 DNA: TGTGCCAGCAGACCTCAGGGCTATGGCTACACCTTC
CDR3 protein: CASRPQGYGYTF
clone size: -
V gene: TRBV28
D gene: -
CDR3 length: 12
J gene: TRBJ1-2

CDR3 DNA: TGCGCCAGCAGCGGCAGGCTTACGGACACTGAAGCTTTCTTT
CDR3 protein: CASSGRLTDTEAFF
clone size: -
V gene: TRBV5-1
D gene: -
CDR3 length: 14
J gene: TRBJ1-1

CDR3 DNA: TGTGCCAGCAGCCCACCCTCGGGACAGAGCTCCTACAATGAGCAGTTCTTC
CDR3 protein: CASSPPSGQSSYNEQFF
clone size: -
V gene: TRBV9
D gene: TRBD1
CDR3 length: 17
J gene: TRBJ2-1

CDR3 DNA: TGCAGCGTTAGGGACAATCCGGACTACGAGCAGTACTTC
CDR3 protein: CSVRDNPDYEQYF
clone size: -
V gene: TRBV29-1
D gene: -
CDR3 length: 13
J gene: TRBJ2-7

CDR3 DNA: TGTGCCACCAGTCACGGGGGTTTCTATGGCTACACCTTC
CDR3 protein: CATSHGGFYGYTF
clone size: -
V gene: TRBV24-1
D gene: -
CDR3 length: 13
J gene: TRBJ1-2

CDR3 DNA: TGTGCCAGCAGTTTAGGGGGCGAGCAGTACTTC
CDR3 protein: CASSLGGEQYF
clone size: -
V gene: TRBV6-5
D gene: -
CDR3 length: 11
J gene: TRBJ2-7

CDR3 DNA: TGTGCCACCAGCAGAGATAAATTGAGTTACACCTTC
CDR3 protein: CATSRDKLSYTF
clone size: -
V gene: TRBV15
D gene: -
CDR3 length: 12
J gene: TRBJ1-2

CDR3 DNA: TGTGCCAGCAGTTCGACAGGGGAGGTGGAGACCCAGTACTTC
CDR3 protein: CASSSTGEVETQYF
clone size: -
V gene: TRBV28
D gene: TRBD1
CDR3 length: 14
J gene: TRBJ2-5

CDR3 DNA: TGTGCCTGGAACTTAGCGGGAGGGCCGGATACGCAGTATTTT
CDR3 protein: CAWNLAGGPDTQYF
clone size: -
V gene: TRBV30
D gene: TRBD2
CDR3 length: 14
J gene: TRBJ2-3

CDR3 DNA: TGTGCCAGCAGCTTACAAGCGGGGCGCGCTGAAAAACTGTTTTTT
CDR3 protein: CASSLQAGRAEKLFF
clone size: -
V gene: TRBV7-9
D gene: -
CDR3 length: 15
J gene: TRBJ1-4

CDR3 DNA: TGTGCCAGCAGCCTTATTAGCGAGGCGCAGTATTTT
CDR3 protein: CASSLISEAQYF
clone size: -
V gene: TRBV28
D gene: -
CDR3 length: 12
J gene: TRBJ2-3

CDR3 DNA: TGTGCCAGCAGCCAGGTGGCGGGTACTGGCGAGCAGTACTTC
CDR3 protein: CASSQVAGTGEQYF
clone size: -
V gene: TRBV7-9
D gene: -
CDR3 length: 14
J gene: TRBJ2-7

CDR3 DNA: TGTGCCAGCAGCCAGCGGGGGGCCTCAGATACGCAGTATTTT
CDR3 protein: CASSQRGASDTQYF
clone size: -
V gene: TRBV2
D gene: TRBD2
CDR3 length: 14
J gene: TRBJ2-3

CDR3 DNA: TGTGCCACCAGCAAACCGGGACAGGGCGCCGAGACCCAGTACTTC
CDR3 protein: CATSKPGQGAETQYF
clone size: -
V gene: TRBV15
D gene: TRBD1
CDR3 length: 15
J gene: TRBJ2-5

CDR3 DNA: TGTGCCAGCATTAAGAGCGGGAGCTCTCCAAATGAGCAGTTCTTC
CDR3 protein: CASIKSGSSPNEQFF
clone size: -
V gene: TRBV28
D gene: TRBD2
CDR3 length: 15
J gene: TRBJ2-1

CDR3 DNA: TGTGCCACCAGTGAGAGGACAGGGTCCGGTGAAAAACTGTTTTTT
CDR3 protein: CATSERTGSGEKLFF
clone size: -
V gene: TRBV24-1
D gene: TRBD1
CDR3 length: 15
J gene: TRBJ1-4

CDR3 DNA: TGTGCCAGCAGTTTTGGCGGGGGGGCTAGCACAGATACGCAGTATTTT
CDR3 protein: CASSFGGGASTDTQYF
clone size: -
V gene: TRBV27
D gene: TRBD2
CDR3 length: 16
J gene: TRBJ2-3

CDR3 DNA: TGTGCCAGCAGCCAGTTTAGCGGGGGGCTCACAGATACGCAGTATTTT
CDR3 protein: CASSQFSGGLTDTQYF
clone size: -
V gene: TRBV3-1/TRBV3-2
D gene: TRBD2
CDR3 length: 16
J gene: TRBJ2-3

CDR3 DNA: TGTGCCAGCAGCTCTAGGGGGACTAGCAGCCTCGAGCAGTACTTC
CDR3 protein: CASSSRGTSSLEQYF
clone size: -
V gene: TRBV13
D gene: TRBD2
CDR3 length: 15
J gene: TRBJ2-7

CDR3 DNA: TGTGCCAGTAGTATGAGTCACCTTAATGGCTACACCTTC
CDR3 protein: CASSMSHLNGYTF
clone size: -
V gene: TRBV19
D gene: -
CDR3 length: 13
J gene: TRBJ1-2

CDR3 DNA: TGCGCCAGCAGCTTGGCCTCAGGGCCTCAAGAGACCCAGTACTTC
CDR3 protein: CASSLASGPQETQYF
clone size: few
V gene: TRBV5-1
D gene: -
CDR3 length: 15
J gene: TRBJ2-5

CDR3 DNA: TGTGCCAGCAGTTACGGGGCAGCCTCCGGGCCCCAGCATTTT
CDR3 protein: CASSYGAASGPQHF
clone size: -
V gene: TRBV6-5
D gene: -
CDR3 length: 14
J gene: TRBJ1-5

CDR3 DNA: TGCGCCAGCAGCCTGGAACTCGAATATAGCACAGATACGCAGTATTTT
CDR3 protein: CASSLELEYSTDTQYF
clone size: -
V gene: TRBV5-1
D gene: -
CDR3 length: 16
J gene: TRBJ2-3

CDR3 DNA: TGTGCCAGCAGCCCGAGGACAGGGGAAGAGACCCAGTACTTC
CDR3 protein: CASSPRTGEETQYF
clone size: -
V gene: TRBV5-4
D gene: TRBD1
CDR3 length: 14
J gene: TRBJ2-5

CDR3 DNA: TGTGCCAGCAGTTTGGAGGGATTGGGCGAGCAGTACTTC
CDR3 protein: CASSLEGLGEQYF
clone size: -
V gene: TRBV27
D gene: -
CDR3 length: 13
J gene: TRBJ2-7

CDR3 DNA: TGTGCCTGGAGTTGGCAGACCTACGAGCAGTACTTC
CDR3 protein: CAWSWQTYEQYF
clone size: -
V gene: TRBV30
D gene: -
CDR3 length: 12
J gene: TRBJ2-7

CDR3 DNA: TGTGCCAGCAGTTATCAAACGGACAGATCCTACACCTTC
CDR3 protein: CASSYQTDRSYTF
clone size: -
V gene: TRBV6-6
D gene: -
CDR3 length: 13
J gene: TRBJ1-2

CDR3 DNA: TGTGCCAGCAGCTTAGGGTCGGCGGCCCTTGAAGCTTTCTTT
CDR3 protein: CASSLGSAALEAFF
clone size: few
V gene: TRBV11-2
D gene: -
CDR3 length: 14
J gene: TRBJ1-1